A single sample gave rise to the 24 T cell receptor beta chains below, sequenced in a study of T cell repertoires in cytomegalovirus infection. From the reads, TCRdb called clonotypes with MiXCR, one entry per CDR3 protein. The sample shows around 200,000 distinct CDR3 sequences, roughly 17% of them seen only once. The sample consisted of CD8+ T cells from PBMCs. Every receptor here comes from a human donor in good health (CMV status not recorded). Some clones in this sample may be carry-over from other donors' samples.

The chain recombines TRBV11-2 with TRBJ2-5; TRBD1 agrees at 8 bases. This CDR3 has 17 residues. CDR1 is SGHAT and CDR2 is FQNNGV in the germline V gene. V gave up 3 bases and J gave up 4 bases; unmatched junction bases: 13. This chain's CDR3 is CASSFYKTGASTETQYF. CDR3 sequence (DNA): TGTGCCAGCAGCTTCTATAAGACAGGGGCTTCAACAGAGACCCAGTACTTC.

V usage is TRBV12-3 or TRBV12-4 and J usage is TRBJ1-1; D not certain. With 6 bases removed from V and 1 base from J, the gap between germline ends came to 12 bases. This CDR3 spans 14 amino acids. CDR3 DNA sequence: TGTGCCAGCAGCCAGTCGAGGCAGAACACTGAAGCTTTCTTT. This gives the protein CASSQSRQNTEAFF.

The chain has TRBV7-2 and TRBJ1-6; D not certain. Germline V gene sequence: CDR1 SGHTA, CDR2 FQGNSA. Trimming pared 0 bases from V and 8 bases from J, leaving 5 bases between. This CDR3 has 13 residues. CDR3 DNA sequence: TGTGCCAGCAGCTTAGCAGAGTATTCACCCCTCCACTTT. It encodes CASSLAEYSPLHF.

The CDR3 bases are TGTGCCAGCAGCCCCCCGGGGCCTTTATTAGAAGAGACCCAGTACTTC. The encoded protein is CASSPPGPLLEETQYF. The rearrangement links TRBV7-6 to TRBJ2-5; D may correspond to TRBD1 or TRBD2 (5 bases each). This CDR3 is built from 16 residues. The germline V gene encodes CDR1 SGHVS and CDR2 FNYEAQ. Trimming removed 5 bases at V and 3 bases at J, with 19 bases between.

This clonotype appeared a few times. As DNA, the CDR3 is TGTGCTGTACCTCCAGGGGGGGCCGGACACACAGATACGCAGTATTTT. This sequence encodes CAVPPGGAGHTDTQYF. V and J are TRBV6-1 and TRBJ2-3, with D perhaps being TRBD1 or TRBD2 (7 bases each). Looked up from germline, CDR1 is MNHNS and CDR2 is SASEGT. The CDR3 spans 16 residues.

This chain connects TRBV6-1 to TRBJ1-1, with D perhaps TRBD1 (6 bases). Trimming left V 5 bases short and J 1 base short, with 11 bases between. The CDR3 spans 14 residues. Germline loops: CDR1 MNHNS, CDR2 SASEGT. The chain's CDR3 is CASSYVGANTEAFF. CDR3 nucleotide sequence: TGTGCCAGCAGTTATGTGGGGGCGAACACTGAAGCTTTCTTT.

This clonotype was seen a handful of times. This chain connects TRBV6-2 or TRBV6-3 to TRBJ2-1; TRBD1 matches 10 bases. The ends lost 6 bases at V and 3 bases at J; junction bases unmatched: 5. CDR3 length: 15 residues. Germline lookup yields CDR1 MNHEY and CDR2 SVGEGT. CDR3 DNA sequence: TGTGCCAGCAGGAAGGGACAGGGGTTCTACAATGAGCAGTTCTTC. Translating it yields CASRKGQGFYNEQFF.

The gene calls are TRBV29-1 and TRBJ1-3, with D maybe TRBD1 (5 bases). V was trimmed by 5 bases and J by 0 bases, leaving 17 bases between them. The CDR3 length is 16 residues. Germline loops: CDR1 SQVTM, CDR2 ANQGSEA. The CDR3 region is CSVKTVDSYSGNTIYF. CDR3 sequence (DNA): TGCAGCGTTAAAACGGTAGACAGCTACTCTGGAAACACCATATATTTT. The entire variable domain, with the rest obtained from reference TRBV29-1 and TRBJ1-3, is as follows: SAVISQKPSRDICQRGTSLTIQCQVDSQVTMMFWYRQQPGQSLTLIATANQGSEATYESGFVIDKFPISRPNLTFSTLTVSNMSPEDSSIYLCSVKTVDSYSGNTIYFGEGSWLTVV.

V is TRBV12-3 or TRBV12-4 and J is TRBJ1-2; TRBD1 agrees at 7 bases. This CDR3 has 13 amino acids. Unmatched junction bases numbered 4, after V lost 5 bases and J lost 4 bases. The CDR3 is CASSPGQSYGYTF. DNA for the CDR3: TGTGCCAGCAGTCCGGGACAGTCCTATGGCTACACCTTC.

V and J are TRBV4-1 and TRBJ2-3; 10 bases are shared with TRBD2. The CDR3 covers 15 residues. Germline V lookup: CDR1 MGHRA, CDR2 YSYEKL. V dropped 5 bases and J dropped 0; count of bases not matched to a gene: 2. The CDR3 loop is CASSILAGSTDTQYF. In nucleotides, the CDR3 is TGCGCCAGCAGCATACTAGCGGGGAGCACAGATACGCAGTATTTT.

This clonotype was picked up many times. The chain joins TRBV7-2 to TRBJ2-7, with a weak D call TRBD1 (6 bases). Germline CDR1 and CDR2: SGHTA and FQGNSA. V lost 1 base to trimming and J lost 2 bases, with 6 bases between them. CDR3 length: 13 amino acids. CDR3 sequence reads: CASSLGDTYEQYF. CDR3 bases: TGTGCCAGCAGCTTAGGGGACACCTACGAGCAGTACTTC.

V is TRBV29-1 and J is TRBJ1-2, with 7 nucleotides matching TRBD1. V lost 6 bases to trimming and J lost 8 bases; unmatched junction nucleotides: 6. Germline assignment: CDR1 SQVTM and CDR2 ANQGSEA. The CDR3 sequence is 11 residues long. For the CDR3, the DNA is TGCAGCGTCTGGACAGGACGCGGCTACACCTTC. Translating it yields CSVWTGRGYTF.

V is TRBV15 and J is TRBJ2-3, with D perhaps given as TRBD1 or TRBD2 (5 bases each). Germline CDR1 is LNHNV and CDR2 is YYDKDF (reference sequence). Trimming took off 3 bases at V and 3 bases at J, with 16 bases between the two ends. The length of the CDR3 is 16 residues. In nucleotides, the CDR3 is TGTGCCACCAGCAGCGGAGGACCAGACAGAACAGATACGCAGTATTTT. Translation gives CATSSGGPDRTDTQYF.

This clonotype showed up just a few times. The chain combines TRBV28 with TRBJ2-7, with D perhaps TRBD1 or TRBD2 (5 bases each). The CDR3 loop spans 13 amino acids. The V end was cut by 10 bases, the J end by 0 bases, with 13 bases between. Germline V CDR1 and CDR2: MDHEN, SYDVKM. The CDR3 loop reads CATSGPSSYEQYF. CDR3 nucleotides: TGTGCCACCTCGGGACCGAGCTCCTACGAGCAGTACTTC.

The V and J genes are TRBV14 and TRBJ1-2; D is perhaps TRBD1 (5 bases). The V and J ends lost 1 base and 6 bases respectively, with 9 bases between them. The CDR3 runs 13 residues. Germline CDR1 and CDR2: SGHDN and FVKESK. CDR3 sequence: CASSQGGADGYTF. CDR3 DNA sequence: TGTGCCAGCAGCCAAGGAGGGGCAGATGGCTACACCTTC.

V usage is TRBV7-8 and J usage is TRBJ2-7; D is tentatively TRBD1 or TRBD2 (5 bases each). The ends were cut back, 2 bases at V and 6 bases at J, with 23 bases in the middle. Germline-derived CDR1 and CDR2 are SGHVS and FQNEAQ. This CDR3 has 17 amino acids. The CDR3 is CASSLSALGESQAEQYF. The CDR3 DNA reads TGTGCCAGCAGCTTATCGGCCTTGGGGGAATCCCAAGCCGAGCAGTACTTC.

Only a few counts were recorded for this clonotype. V and J are TRBV20-1 and TRBJ1-2; 8 nucleotides match TRBD1. The CDR3 runs 15 residues. Germline values: CDR1 DFQATT, CDR2 SNEGSKA (reference sequence). V shed 5 bases, J shed 0 bases, and the junction held 8 bases outside the gene matches. CDR3 protein: CSASQQGAPNYGYTF. The CDR3 DNA follows: TGCAGTGCTTCTCAGCAGGGGGCGCCTAACTATGGCTACACCTTC.

The chain joins TRBV19 to TRBJ2-1; a possible D gene is TRBD2 (6 bases). V lost 3 bases and J lost 3, with 12 bases in between. This CDR3 contains 15 residues. Germline CDR1 reads LNHDA; CDR2 reads SQIVND (reference sequence). The CDR3 sequence is CASSIGGLGYNEQFF. The CDR3 DNA follows: TGTGCCAGTAGTATCGGGGGATTAGGCTACAATGAGCAGTTCTTC.

CDR3 region: CASSPDRVHYGYTF. The CDR3 nucleotides read TGTGCCAGCAGTCCGGACAGGGTGCACTATGGCTACACCTTC. The chain carries TRBV12-3 or TRBV12-4 and TRBJ1-2, with 8 bases identical to TRBD1. The CDR3 is made up of 14 amino acids. With 5 bases clipped from V and 3 bases from J, the junction kept 5 bases outside the gene matches.

This clonotype turned up a few times. This chain connects TRBV29-1 to TRBJ2-7; 12 bases match TRBD2. Germline CDR1 is SQVTM and CDR2 is ANQGSEA. Unmatched junction bases numbered 5, after V lost 0 bases and J lost 2 bases. The CDR3 is 16 amino acids. This chain's CDR3 is CSVEDRLAGATYEQYF. Written as DNA, the CDR3 is TGCAGCGTTGAAGATCGACTAGCGGGGGCAACCTACGAGCAGTACTTC.

In its sample, this clonotype was seen many times. The rearrangement joins TRBV6-5 to TRBJ1-1; possibly TRBD1 for D (6 bases). V dropped 6 bases and J dropped 3 bases, with 11 bases sitting between them. Germline assignment: CDR1 MNHEY and CDR2 SVGAGI. The CDR3 consists of 13 residues. The CDR3 spells CASSLGAYTEAFF. The CDR3 coding sequence is TGTGCCAGCAGCCTGGGGGCATACACTGAAGCTTTCTTT.

This clonotype was seen at least ten times. The CDR3 loop reads CASSYSGTGGEQYF. As DNA, the CDR3 is TGTGCCAGCAGTTACTCAGGGACAGGGGGCGAGCAGTACTTC. This chain connects TRBV6-5 to TRBJ2-7, with 11 positions matching TRBD1. Germline V gene sequence: CDR1 MNHEY, CDR2 SVGAGI. The ends lost 0 bases at V and 6 bases at J; junction bases unmatched: 1. The CDR3 covers 14 residues.

This clonotype was seen a few times. The chain combines TRBV30 with TRBJ2-5; D gene uncertain. The CDR3 is made up of 14 amino acids. Germline V lookup: CDR1 GTSNPN, CDR2 SVGIG (reference sequence). Trimming left V 0 bases short and J 5 bases short, with 13 bases between. CDR3 nucleotide sequence: TGTGCCTGGAGTGTCGGGCAGGTTGAGGAGACCCAGTACTTC. As protein: CAWSVGQVEETQYF.

This clonotype was seen repeatedly, ten times or more. CDR3 sequence: CASSSRLHPANTEAFF. The CDR3 region has the DNA TGTGCCAGCAGCTCCCGTTTACATCCTGCGAACACTGAAGCTTTCTTT. The chain is built from TRBV7-8 and TRBJ1-1, with D uncertain. The germline gives CDR1 SGHVS, CDR2 FQNEAQ. The CDR3 contains 16 residues. The germline V and J ends were trimmed by 4 bases and 1 base, with 16 bases remaining between them.